A single TCR beta chain is shown here with its context. Exposed study participants had met a COVID-19 case within 2 weeks before entry. Profiled with immunoSEQ multiplex PCR; TCRdb holds only in-frame clones, not every one. The sample includes 300,000 to 350,000 clones, 88% of them seen just once. These data come from a study of blood T cell repertoires in COVID-19. The germline V gene has CDR1 KGHDR and CDR2 SFDVKD. After removal of 4 bases from V and 6 bases from J, the junction contained 9 bases not matched to a gene. The CDR3 contains 16 residues. This rearrangement joins TRBV24-1 to TRBJ2-1; 9 bases are shared with TRBD1. The receptor's source is a young woman who had been exposed to COVID-19. What was sequenced was PBMCs or T cells enriched from blood (not recorded which). CDR3 sequence: CATSDQPGQGFNEQFF. CDR3 coding DNA: TGTGCCACCAGTGACCAACCGGGACAGGGATTCAATGAGCAGTTCTTC.